These 32 T cell receptor beta chains originate from one sample sequenced in a study of a mutant IDH1 vaccine in newly diagnosed glioma. Clones were read by immunoSEQ multiplex PCR, and TCRdb kept only the in-frame ones, dropping some. The profile shows some 51,000 clones, 65% to 80% of them singletons. Time point denoted: baseline, week 1 (first vaccination visit). Treatment specified: pre-vaccination baseline after standard-of-care therapy. The sample here was PBMCs, taken from a glioma patient treated with radiotherapy, temozolomide or both. These receptors were obtained from a middle-aged woman with glioma.

This rearrangement joins TRBV4-1 to TRBJ1-4, with D perhaps TRBD1 (5 bases). The ends were cut back, 8 bases at V and 6 bases at J, with 22 bases in the middle. The CDR3 has 16 residues. CDR1 MGHRA and CDR2 YSYEKL come from the germline V gene. As DNA, the CDR3 is TGCGCCAGCGACCTGAAGTCCGGCCAGGGAGATGAAAAACTGTTTTTT. It is translated as CASDLKSGQGDEKLFF.

CDR3 DNA sequence: TGTGCCCGAACCGGGGGTACCACAGATACGCAGTATTTT. It translates to CARTGGTTDTQYF. The chain employs TRBV2 and TRBJ2-3; the D gene is possibly TRBD2 (6 bases). This CDR3 comprises 13 residues. CDR1 and CDR2 (germline): SNHLY, FYNNEI. Trimming cost V 11 bases and J 2 bases, with 14 bases left between them.

The chain carries TRBV18 and TRBJ2-1, with 12 bases lining up with TRBD2. This CDR3 has 20 amino acids. Germline lookup yields CDR1 KGHSH and CDR2 LQKENI. The V gene end was trimmed by 6 bases and the J gene end by 0 bases; junction bases not matched to a gene: 15. Here the CDR3 DNA reads TGTGCCAGCTCCCAACGCCTCCGACTAGCGGGGGATGCCTCCTACAATGAGCAGTTCTTC. The encoded protein is CASSQRLRLAGDASYNEQFF. Filled out from reference TRBV18 and TRBJ2-1, the complete variable domain reads NAGVMQNPRHLVRRRGQEARLRCSPMKGHSHVYWYRQLPEEGLKFMVYLQKENIIDESGMPKERFSAEFPKEGPSILRIQQVVRGDSAAYFCASSQRLRLAGDASYNEQFFGPGTRLTVL.

J is TRBJ2-5 and V is TRBV14; TRBD1 aligns across 7 bases. This CDR3 region has 15 residues. V dropped 3 bases and J dropped 1; count of bases not matched to a gene: 5. Looked up from germline, CDR1 is SGHDN and CDR2 is FVKESK. In nucleotides, the CDR3 is TGTGCCAGCAGCCACCTCGGGACAGCCCAAGAGACCCAGTACTTC. It encodes CASSHLGTAQETQYF.

The sample holds one count of this clone. This chain joins TRBV19 and TRBJ2-2; TRBD1 aligns across 7 bases. Germline CDR1 LNHDA, CDR2 SQIVND (reference sequence). V lost 6 bases to trimming and J lost 3 bases; unmatched junction nucleotides: 4. The CDR3 sequence is 14 residues long. CDR3 sequence reads: CASRLQGDTGELFF. DNA of the CDR3: TGTGCCAGTAGGCTCCAGGGGGACACCGGGGAGCTGTTTTTT.

V gene TRBV10-3 combines with J gene TRBJ2-7; D assignment may be TRBD1 or TRBD2 (5 bases each). Trimming removed 4 bases at V and 0 bases at J, with 7 bases between. Germline V gives CDR1 ENHRY, CDR2 SYGVKD. The CDR3 totals 13 residues. The CDR3 bases are TGTGCCATCAGTGGAGGGGCCTCCTACGAGCAGTACTTC. Translating it yields CAISGGASYEQYF.

The rearrangement links TRBV2 to TRBJ2-7; 7 bases are shared with TRBD2. Unmatched junction bases numbered 11, after V lost 7 bases and J lost 2 bases. This CDR3 is 15 amino acids long. The germline V gene has CDR1 SNHLY and CDR2 FYNNEI. DNA of the CDR3: TGTGCCAGCACCCCCCGGGGGGTTAGGGCCTACGAGCAGTACTTC. Its protein is CASTPRGVRAYEQYF.

The V call is TRBV14, the J call TRBJ1-2; D uncertain. Per germline, CDR1 SGHDN and CDR2 FVKESK. CDR3 size: 13 residues. The V end lost 4 bases, the J end lost 1 base, and 7 bases lay between the germline ends. The CDR3 region is CASSLLFNYGYTF. As DNA, the CDR3 is TGTGCCAGCAGCCTCCTCTTTAACTATGGCTACACCTTC.

The genes are TRBV15 and TRBJ2-3, with unresolved D. CDR1 LNHNV and CDR2 YYDKDF come from the germline V gene (reference sequence). The CDR3 contains 15 residues. The V end lost 1 base, the J end lost 2 bases, and 10 bases lay between the germline ends. CDR3: CATSRGRGFTDTQYF. CDR3 sequence (DNA): TGTGCCACCAGCAGAGGCCGAGGCTTCACAGATACGCAGTATTTT.

This sequence joins TRBV11-2 and TRBJ2-7, with D tentatively TRBD2 (6 bases). Germline CDR1 and CDR2: SGHAT and FQNNGV. This CDR3 spans 16 amino acids. V lost 1 base and J 1 base, leaving 14 bases between the germline ends. The CDR3 here is CASSLVTSEFSYEQYF. DNA of the CDR3: TGTGCCAGCAGCTTAGTGACTAGTGAGTTTTCCTACGAGCAGTACTTC.

The chain employs TRBV5-4 and TRBJ2-5; the D call may be TRBD1 or TRBD2 (6 bases each). The CDR3 sequence is 14 residues long. The V and J ends lost 6 bases and 4 bases respectively, with 16 bases between them. Germline V gives CDR1 SGHNT, CDR2 YYREEE (reference sequence). The CDR3, as DNA: TGTGCCAGCACGACCAAGGGGGGAGGAGAGACCCAGTACTTC. Protein product: CASTTKGGGETQYF.

This clone was counted once. CDR3 nucleotide sequence: TGTGCCAGCAGCCTACCGGGGGCGCGGACCGGGGAGCTGTTTTTT. The encoded protein is CASSLPGARTGELFF. The chain couples TRBV5-6 to TRBJ2-2, with D tentatively TRBD1 or TRBD2 (6 bases each). The CDR3 runs 15 residues. Germline V gives CDR1 SGHDT, CDR2 YYEEEE. The V and J ends lost 4 bases and 5 bases respectively, with 15 bases between them.

This chain uses TRBV2 with TRBJ2-1; TRBD1 aligns across 7 bases. Germline values: CDR1 SNHLY, CDR2 FYNNEI. The CDR3 is 13 amino acids. The trim removed 11 bases at V and 3 bases at J, leaving 7 bases unmatched. The CDR3: CAFSDRNYNEQFF. The CDR3 coding sequence is TGTGCCTTTTCGGACAGGAACTACAATGAGCAGTTCTTC.

This rearrangement joins TRBV9 to TRBJ2-7; tentative D call: TRBD1 (5 bases). CDR3 length: 13 residues. With 0 bases removed from V and 5 bases from J, the gap between germline ends came to 9 bases. Germline V CDR1 and CDR2: SGDLS, YYNGEE. DNA of the CDR3: TGTGCCAGCAGCGTAGCTGGCAGGGACGAGCAGTACTTC. It translates to CASSVAGRDEQYF.

This clone was counted a single time. The chain links TRBV14 to TRBJ2-1; 14 nucleotides line up with TRBD2. The CDR3 runs 16 residues. Trimming removed 4 bases from V and 8 bases from J; junction bases left unmatched: 7. Germline-derived CDR1 and CDR2 are SGHDN and FVKESK. CDR3 sequence (DNA): TGTGCCAGCAGCCCCAGACTAGCGGGGGGGCGTGATGAGCAGTTCTTC. The encoded protein is CASSPRLAGGRDEQFF.

The CDR3 DNA reads as TGCGCCAGCAGCCAAGAAAGACGGGCGACGTATGGCTACACCTTC. Residues: CASSQERRATYGYTF. The J gene is TRBJ1-2, the V gene TRBV4-1; D ambiguous. Trimming removed 0 bases at V and 5 bases at J, with 13 bases between. The CDR3 sequence is 15 residues long. The germline V gene encodes CDR1 MGHRA and CDR2 YSYEKL.

The rearrangement links TRBV5-1 to TRBJ1-6; the D is unclear. Germline V gene sequence: CDR1 SGHRS, CDR2 YFSETQ. The CDR3 has 15 residues. V was trimmed by 2 bases and J by 9 bases, leaving 15 bases between them. The CDR3: CASSLIPSGGSPLHF. CDR3 bases: TGCGCCAGCAGCTTAATCCCCTCTGGTGGTTCACCCCTCCACTTT.

The J gene is TRBJ1-2, the V gene TRBV18; 9 bases match TRBD1. This CDR3 has 15 residues. After removal of 3 bases from V and 4 bases from J, the junction contained 6 bases not matched to a gene. Germline V lookup: CDR1 KGHSH, CDR2 LQKENI. In DNA, the CDR3 is TGTGCCAGCTCACCCTACGGGACAGGGCCCTATGGCTACACCTTC. Protein product: CASSPYGTGPYGYTF.

V usage is TRBV30 and J usage is TRBJ1-2; tentative D call: TRBD1 (6 bases). The CDR3 spans 12 residues. CDR1 is GTSNPN, CDR2 SVGIG, per germline (reference sequence). The V end was cut by 4 bases, the J end by 8 bases, with 14 bases between. The CDR3 loop is CAWNRGGRGYTF. The CDR3 DNA reads TGTGCCTGGAATAGGGGGGGCAGGGGCTACACCTTC.

This clone was seen once. The gene calls are TRBV4-1 and TRBJ2-7, with a weak D call TRBD2 (6 bases). V lost 0 bases, J lost 1 base, and 16 bases lay in between. Germline lookup yields CDR1 MGHRA and CDR2 YSYEKL. The CDR3 covers 17 residues. The CDR3 loop reads CASSQEVGGSGSYEQYF. Here the CDR3 DNA reads TGCGCCAGCAGCCAAGAAGTGGGAGGCTCCGGTTCCTACGAGCAGTACTTC.

This chain links TRBV27 with TRBJ1-1; D not resolved. Per germline, CDR1 MNHEY and CDR2 SMNVEV (reference sequence). V gave up 9 bases and J gave up 4 bases, with 15 bases separating them. This CDR3 is 13 amino acids long. CDR3 loop: CASSPSKVTEAFF. The CDR3 DNA follows: TGTGCCAGTAGCCCCTCCAAGGTCACTGAAGCTTTCTTT.

The chain combines TRBV6-6 with TRBJ1-2; TRBD1 agrees at 11 bases. V lost 6 bases and J lost 4; bases outside the gene matches: 4. The CDR3 runs to 14 residues. The V gene's germline CDR1 is MNHNY and CDR2 SVGAGI (reference sequence). The DNA of the CDR3 is TGTGCCAGCAGAACCGGGACAGGGGGCTATGGCTACACCTTC. This codes for CASRTGTGGYGYTF.

This chain links TRBV15 with TRBJ1-5; 9 bases align to TRBD1. The CDR3 runs to 14 residues. Germline V gives CDR1 LNHNV, CDR2 YYDKDF (reference sequence). With 7 bases clipped from V and 1 base from J, the junction kept 2 bases outside the gene matches. The CDR3 bases are TGTGCCACCAAGGGACAGGGAAGCAATCAGCCCCAGCATTTT. Its translation: CATKGQGSNQPQHF.

This chain uses TRBV19 with TRBJ1-2; possible D gene TRBD1, 5 bases. The CDR3 length is 14 residues. V lost 5 bases and J lost 2, with 12 bases in between. Per the germline V gene, CDR1 is LNHDA and CDR2 is SQIVND (reference sequence). The CDR3 sequence is CASSYGTGNYGYTF. The CDR3 nucleotides are TGTGCCAGTAGTTACGGGACGGGAAACTATGGCTACACCTTC.

V is TRBV2 and J is TRBJ1-1; D is possibly TRBD1 (5 bases). V was pared by 7 bases and J by 4 bases, with 19 bases between. The CDR3 loop spans 15 amino acids. Germline assignment: CDR1 SNHLY and CDR2 FYNNEI. CDR3: CASTKERGGGTEAFF. CDR3 DNA sequence: TGTGCCAGCACTAAAGAACGCGGGGGAGGCACTGAAGCTTTCTTT.

CDR3 DNA: TGTGCCAGCAGTGAACCCGGGACAGTCTACGAGCAGTACTTC. This gives the protein CASSEPGTVYEQYF. V is TRBV25-1 and J is TRBJ2-7; TRBD1 matches at 7 bases. Germline CDR1 is MGHDK and CDR2 is SYGVNS. The length of the CDR3 is 14 residues. V shed 2 bases, J shed 3 bases, and the junction held 4 bases outside the gene matches.

The rearrangement links TRBV6-5 to TRBJ1-5; D is undetermined. The CDR3 length is 14 residues. CDR1 MNHEY and CDR2 SVGAGI come from the germline V gene. Trimming removed 0 bases at V and 6 bases at J, with 9 bases between. CDR3: CASSYSNGVQPQHF. The CDR3 nucleotides read TGTGCCAGCAGTTACTCGAACGGGGTTCAGCCCCAGCATTTT.

CDR3 residues: CAWRALNTEAFF. DNA for the CDR3: TGTGCCTGGAGAGCTCTGAACACTGAAGCTTTCTTT. The chain couples TRBV30 to TRBJ1-1; D gene uncertain. The CDR3 sequence is 12 residues long. Deletions cut 3 bases from V and 0 bases from J, with 5 bases between. Germline-derived CDR1 and CDR2 are GTSNPN and SVGIG (reference sequence).

This sequence joins TRBV4-1 and TRBJ2-7; 7 positions match TRBD1. The germline V gene has CDR1 MGHRA and CDR2 YSYEKL. V trimming: 4 bases; J trimming: 4 bases; junction bases outside the gene matches: 10. CDR3 length equals 15 residues. CDR3 region: CASSREGQALYEQYF. The CDR3 coding sequence is TGCGCCAGCAGCCGTGAAGGACAGGCGTTGTACGAGCAGTACTTC.

The chain carries TRBV18 and TRBJ1-1, with D possibly TRBD1 on 5 matching bases. Germline V gene sequence: CDR1 KGHSH, CDR2 LQKENI. This CDR3 has 11 amino acids. Between the trimmed V and J ends, which lost 3 bases and 6 bases, there was a span of 5 bases. CDR3: CASSPGPEAFF. Written as DNA, the CDR3 is TGTGCCAGCTCACCGGGACCTGAAGCTTTCTTT.

This clone has only one observation. The gene calls are TRBV5-6 and TRBJ1-1; 9 bases are a match to TRBD1. The CDR3 sequence is 13 residues long. The trim removed 4 bases at V and 4 bases at J, leaving 2 bases unmatched. From germline, CDR1 is SGHDT and CDR2 YYEEEE. The CDR3 nucleotides read TGTGCCAGCAGCCGACAGGGGGGCACTGAAGCTTTCTTT. It specifies CASSRQGGTEAFF. Filled out from reference TRBV5-6 and TRBJ1-1, the complete variable domain reads DAGVTQSPTHLIKTRGQQVTLRCSPKSGHDTVSWYQQALGQGPQFIFQYYEEEERQRGNFPDRFSGHQFPNYSSELNVNALLLGDSALYLCASSRQGGTEAFFGQGTRLTVV.

This clone was recorded only once. The V and J genes are TRBV4-1 and TRBJ2-7, with 8 bases aligning to TRBD1. Unmatched junction bases numbered 4, after V lost 0 bases and J lost 0 bases. Per germline, CDR1 MGHRA and CDR2 YSYEKL. The CDR3 is 16 residues long. The CDR3 DNA is TGCGCCAGCAGCCAAGAGGGGCAGGGGGCCTCCTACGAGCAGTACTTC. It is translated as CASSQEGQGASYEQYF.